A selection of T cell receptor beta chains follows, all from one sample in a study of T cells in Graves' hyperthyroidism and ophthalmopathy. MiXCR, run by TCRdb on the multiplex PCR reads, gives a single entry per CDR3 protein. In the table there are hundreds of thousands of distinct CDR3 sequences, over 15% of which are singletons. The sample was blood. The receptors derive from a woman aged 55-70 years with Graves' ophthalmopathy. Both conserved end residues are part of each CDR3. The D gene is left open where the match is weak. Not all rows give a size; the values are once, few, many and, for expanded clones, a class.

size	V	D	J	DNA	CDR3
.	TRBV20-1	.	TRBJ2-1	TGCAGTGCTATACAGATCGGACAGACCAAAAGGTTCTTC	CSAIQIGQTKRFF
.	TRBV20-1	.	TRBJ2-2	TGCAGTGCTAGAGATAGCCGGTTAACATCGAACACCGGGGAGCTGTTTTTT	CSARDSRLTSNTGELFF
many	TRBV12-3/TRBV12-4	.	TRBJ2-5	TGTGCCAGCAGCCTACAGGGTATTGTGAAGTACTTC	CASSLQGIVKYF
many	TRBV24-1	.	TRBJ2-7	TGTGCCACCAGTGACTCTTTGGACAGTTGGGGGGGCGAGCAGTACTTC	CATSDSLDSWGGEQYF
.	TRBV28	TRBD1	TRBJ2-5	TGTGCCAGCTACGAGGACAGGGAAGAGACCCAGTACTTC	CASYEDREETQYF
.	TRBV15	.	TRBJ1-5	TGTGCCACCAGCAGAGATGATGGACATCAGCCCCAGCATTTT	CATSRDDGHQPQHF
many	TRBV19	TRBD2	TRBJ2-1	TGTGCCAGTAGTACGCAGGGACTAGCGGGAGTTGGGGAATACAATGAGCAGTTCTTC	CASSTQGLAGVGEYNEQFF
.	TRBV5-6	TRBD1	TRBJ2-6	TGTGCCAGCAGCTGGACAGGGTTTCTCTCTGGGGCCAACGTCCTGACTTTC	CASSWTGFLSGANVLTF
many	TRBV11-2	TRBD1	TRBJ1-1	TGTGCCAGCAGCGCGGGACAGGGGTGGACTTTCTTT	CASSAGQGWTFF
.	TRBV28	.	TRBJ2-7	TGTGCCAGCAGAGTGTCCCAGGGTCCTCGCTACGAGCAGTACTTC	CASRVSQGPRYEQYF
few	TRBV5-1	TRBD1	TRBJ2-7	TGCGCCAGCAGCTTGGAGGGGACAGGGGACTTTCTGCAGTACTTC	CASSLEGTGDFLQYF
many	TRBV4-3	TRBD1	TRBJ1-4	TGCGCCAGCAGCCAAGCGAGTTCCGGGACAGTAAAACTGTTTTTT	CASSQASSGTVKLFF
.	TRBV5-1	.	TRBJ2-2	TGCGCCAGCAGCGCCGGAGGGCCCGGGGAGCTGTTTTTT	CASSAGGPGELFF
many	TRBV2	.	TRBJ1-5	TGTGCCAGCAGCTACACGAGCAATCAGCCCCAGCATTTT	CASSYTSNQPQHF
many	TRBV18	.	TRBJ1-1	TGTGCCAGCTCACCGAACACTGAAGCTTTCTTT	CASSPNTEAFF
many	TRBV28	TRBD2	TRBJ2-1	TGTGCCAGCAATGGCGGGAGGGCCTTGAGAAATGAGCAGTTCTTC	CASNGGRALRNEQFF
few	TRBV6-2/TRBV6-3	.	TRBJ2-7	TGTGCCAGCAGTTACGCCCACCGGACTGAGCAGTACTTC	CASSYAHRTEQYF